This T cell receptor (beta chain) was sequenced during a study of radiation and T cells in renal cell carcinoma. Study details: Nephrectomy followed 15 Gy stereotactic body radiation by 4 weeks. Notes on the study in general: In blood, top tumor clones expanded by 2 weeks, shrinking by 4.

This clone is large (0.1 to 1%) within its sample. The antigen remains unidentified. Clones were sequenced by immunoSEQ multiplex PCR, and TCRdb holds only the in-frame ones, with some missing. This table has approximately 22,000 clones, nearly 80% appearing once. Per germline, CDR1 SNHLY and CDR2 FYNNEI. The CDR3 has 17 amino acids. The V segment lost 2 bases and the J segment 2 bases; nucleotides outside the gene matches: 12. Time point described: baseline pretreatment blood. This sample's treatment: 15 Gy SBRT to primary tumor, nephrectomy 4 weeks later. Serial blood draws occurred at baseline and 2 and 4 weeks post-SBRT.

The specimen comprised blood, sampled from a patient whose treatment included radiotherapy and nephrectomy. This sequence was found in a man in his sixties with renal cell carcinoma. This chain links TRBV2 with TRBJ2-7; 7 bases map to TRBD1. DNA for the CDR3: TGTGCCAGCAGTGAAACAACCCCGACAGGGCTTACCTACGAGCAGTACTTC. As protein: CASSETTPTGLTYEQYF.